This record covers a single TCR beta chain. Clones were read by immunoSEQ multiplex PCR, and TCRdb kept only the in-frame ones, dropping some. This table holds 250,000 to 400,000 clones, 88% found once. The data were taken from a study of blood T cell repertoires in COVID-19. Sequencing used peripheral blood. The clonotype originates from a woman in her twenties or thirties with COVID-19, enrolled during active disease.

CDR3 region: CASSSARTGLNEKLFF. The CDR3 nucleotides are TGTGCCAGCTCATCCGCAAGGACAGGGCTTAATGAAAAACTGTTTTTT. This rearrangement joins TRBV18 to TRBJ1-4; TRBD1 agrees at 8 bases. The CDR3 is made up of 16 amino acids. The junction had 9 bases not matched to a gene; V was cut back by 5 bases and J by 4 bases. CDR1 and CDR2 from the germline V gene are KGHSH and LQKENI.